This T cell receptor (beta chain) was identified in a study of cytomegalovirus exposure and HLA in healthy donors. Overall study results and limits: Later analysis identified a missense DCLRE1C variant that was linked to TCR beta V- and J-gene trimming. Investigators reported 150 to 200 TCR beta chains as tied to cytomegalovirus. Common viral pathogens (according to a later analysis) appeared linked to several of the most significant clusters.

The PCR contained 60 Vbeta and 13 Jbeta primers. Method: immunoSEQ multiplex PCR; TCRdb's copy keeps in-frame clones and lacks some. The sample holds about 150,000 clones, 75% to 85% seen once. Every donor was a healthy person donating bone marrow. As to this clone: Its antigen is unidentified.

This CDR3 has 15 amino acids. Germline values: CDR1 LNHDA, CDR2 SQIVND (reference sequence). Germline trimming cut 6 bases from V and 2 bases from J; bases unmatched to any gene: 7. V gene TRBV19 combines with J gene TRBJ2-3; 8 bases map to TRBD2. This TCR was recovered from a man aged 25-45 years in good health and CMV-seropositive. Sequencing input: PBMCs. CDR3 in DNA: TGTGCCAGTAGCAAACTTAGCGGGAACACAGATACGCAGTATTTT. Protein sequence: CASSKLSGNTDTQYF.